Listed below are T cell receptor beta chains from one sample, sequenced in a study of CD8+CD57+ T cells in acquired aplastic anemia. TCRdb recomputed calls from the reads with MiXCR, one row per CDR3 protein. Here the sample spans 150,000 or so distinct CDR3 sequences, 45% to 55% being singletons. The sequencing sample was made of sorted CD4+, CD8+, or CD8+CD57+ T cells (not recorded which) from PBMCs. These TCRs come from a human donor with aplastic anemia. Both conserved end residues are part of each CDR3.

J,V,length,CDR3
TRBJ2-5,TRBV5-4,18,CASVPQPGLAGVGETQYF
TRBJ2-5,TRBV20-1,14,CSARDPDYQETQYF
TRBJ1-2,TRBV29-1,12,CSVEGQGKGYTF
TRBJ1-5,TRBV10-3,13,CAISAGADQPQHF
TRBJ1-2,TRBV6-1,13,CASALSADYGYTF
TRBJ2-1,TRBV5-1,12,CASSQRWNEQFF
TRBJ2-5,TRBV15,15,CATSGVPAGQETQYF
TRBJ2-5,TRBV24-1,16,CATSDTIGLHKETQYF
TRBJ1-2,TRBV25-1,16,CASSDPGTGNRYGYTF
TRBJ1-2,TRBV7-2,15,CASSLFLQVGYGYTF
TRBJ1-1,TRBV4-1,11,CASRQGHEAFF
TRBJ1-2,TRBV19,14,CASSINPGPYGYTF
TRBJ2-5,TRBV7-2,11,CASSQGETQYF
TRBJ2-1,TRBV7-9,15,CASSGQASGSRVQFF
TRBJ1-6,TRBV9,16,CASSALNGTANSPLHF
TRBJ2-5,TRBV7-2,12,CASSWRSETQYF
TRBJ1-6,TRBV10-3,15,CAISEPGTGNSPLHF
TRBJ1-1,TRBV7-9,13,CASSLGAYTEAFF
TRBJ1-1,TRBV10-1,15,CASSESPTLNTEAFF
TRBJ1-2,TRBV7-8,14,CASSRSGGTYGYTF
TRBJ2-7,TRBV5-1,14,CASSYPGRNYEQYF
TRBJ1-5,TRBV12-3/TRBV12-4,15,CASRRGSYGNQPQHF
TRBJ2-7,TRBV29-1,12,CSVAAGAHEQYF
TRBJ1-4,TRBV20-1,15,CSASPISLSNEKLFF
TRBJ1-4,TRBV19,13,CASTDTPGGKLFF
TRBJ1-1,TRBV19,12,CASSIRGTEAFF
TRBJ2-2,TRBV12-3/TRBV12-4,16,CASSLYPGVGTGELFF
TRBJ1-5,TRBV19,10,CARENQPQHF
TRBJ1-5,TRBV11-2,16,CASSPVTDYSNQPQHF
TRBJ2-1,TRBV7-3,14,CASRIRDTDNEQFF
TRBJ2-6,TRBV20-1,15,CGAPEGGSGANVLTF
TRBJ2-1,TRBV29-1,11,CSVDRGSEQFF
TRBJ2-3,TRBV10-2,15,CASTQGLADTDTQYF
TRBJ2-7,TRBV19,14,CASRQGADLREQYF
TRBJ2-7,TRBV11-3,15,CASSLGGTRTYEQYF
TRBJ2-7,TRBV6-1,12,CASGDSTYEQYF
TRBJ1-2,TRBV15,15,CATTGGKQGSYGYTF
TRBJ2-1,TRBV3-1,15,CASSPGTSGIREQFF
TRBJ1-2,TRBV29-1,13,CSVYRAYSYGYTF
TRBJ2-1,TRBV20-1,15,CSARAGTGLSNEQFF
TRBJ1-1,TRBV9,12,CASSAQGTEAFF
TRBJ1-2,TRBV27,13,CASSEERNYGYTF
TRBJ2-5,TRBV12-3/TRBV12-4,15,CASGDRGQGLETQYF
TRBJ2-7,TRBV20-1,15,CSARDPVRTSSEQYF
TRBJ1-2,TRBV2,12,CASSDSLFGYTF
TRBJ2-5,TRBV7-6,15,CASSSGTGSMETQYF